This TCR beta chain appears in the sequencing data of a study of shared clonotypes between healthy human individuals. Study context: Two female and three male donors aged 18 to 49 were enrolled.

The germline V and J ends were trimmed by 4 bases and 8 bases, with 26 bases remaining between them. This CDR3 has 16 amino acids. CDR1 is SQVTM and CDR2 is ANQGSEA in the germline V gene. Some clones are missing from TCRdb's copy, which holds only in-frame ones; the method was immunoSEQ multiplex PCR. The sample has about 2.3 million clones, under 95% seen once; the top ten hold approximately 0.39%. This receptor was identified in a man between 18 and 35 years old in good health. Some clones in this sample may be carry-over from other donors' samples. The chain has TRBV29-1 and TRBJ1-2, with D possibly being TRBD1 (5 bases). The sample was naive CD4+ T cells from PBMCs. Stated subset: CD45RA+ positively selected. This chain's CDR3 is CSVGKLDNLWIGGYTF. The CDR3, as DNA: TGCAGCGTTGGAAAACTGGACAACCTCTGGATTGGGGGCTACACCTTC. Filled out from reference TRBV29-1 and TRBJ1-2, the complete variable domain reads SAVISQKPSRDICQRGTSLTIQCQVDSQVTMMFWYRQQPGQSLTLIATANQGSEATYESGFVIDKFPISRPNLTFSTLTVSNMSPEDSSIYLCSVGKLDNLWIGGYTFGSGTRLTVV.